These T cell receptor beta chains were read from a single sample in a study of PD-1 blockade in classical Hodgkin lymphoma. Only in-frame clones appear in the TCRdb table, and some are missing; sequencing was by immunoSEQ multiplex PCR. The sample yields some 93,000 clones, approximately 83% seen once. The sequences come from peripheral blood mononuclear cells (PBMCs), collected before the fourth cycle of nivolumab. These receptors were taken from a human donor with classical Hodgkin lymphoma. CDR3s include the opening cysteine and the closing phenylalanine or tryptophan. The order of the fields is J gene, V gene, clone size, CDR3 protein. Size is omitted from some rows. Given values are once, few, many or a class for expanded clones.

j_call: TRBJ2-7; v_call: TRBV2; clone_size: -; cdr3_aa: CASSEDAGGVEQYF
j_call: TRBJ1-2; v_call: TRBV19; clone_size: -; cdr3_aa: CASSIDRAGGYTF
j_call: TRBJ1-3; v_call: TRBV7-2; clone_size: -; cdr3_aa: CASSLAPTGAAGRGIYF
j_call: TRBJ2-5; v_call: TRBV5-1; clone_size: -; cdr3_aa: CASSPTSAQETQYF
j_call: TRBJ1-5; v_call: TRBV30; clone_size: -; cdr3_aa: CAWDTGIAQPQHF
j_call: TRBJ2-5; v_call: TRBV5-4; clone_size: -; cdr3_aa: CASSLFGGTETQYF
j_call: TRBJ1-2; v_call: TRBV21-1; clone_size: once; cdr3_aa: CASSNRDSHFRGYGYTF
j_call: TRBJ2-2; v_call: TRBV19; clone_size: few; cdr3_aa: CASSLLSGNTGELFF
j_call: TRBJ1-1; v_call: TRBV9; clone_size: -; cdr3_aa: CASSGGPEATEAFF
j_call: TRBJ2-2; v_call: TRBV7-2; clone_size: -; cdr3_aa: CASSLDRPGELFF
j_call: TRBJ2-1; v_call: TRBV29-1; clone_size: -; cdr3_aa: CSVERSYNEQFF
j_call: TRBJ2-2; v_call: TRBV19; clone_size: -; cdr3_aa: CASSPGRLTGELFF
j_call: TRBJ2-3; v_call: TRBV28; clone_size: -; cdr3_aa: CASSPFGTGATDTQYF
j_call: TRBJ2-1; v_call: TRBV5-1; clone_size: -; cdr3_aa: CASSLGLAGGEQFF
j_call: TRBJ1-1; v_call: TRBV5-4; clone_size: -; cdr3_aa: CASSPTENTEAFF
j_call: TRBJ2-7; v_call: TRBV25-1; clone_size: -; cdr3_aa: CASRPGVRTYEQYF
j_call: TRBJ2-5; v_call: TRBV5-1; clone_size: -; cdr3_aa: CASSLIPTGRETQYF
j_call: TRBJ1-2; v_call: TRBV27; clone_size: medium-sized; cdr3_aa: CASKNPDRTNYGYTF
j_call: TRBJ1-2; v_call: TRBV2; clone_size: once; cdr3_aa: CASSDAGAGGYTF
j_call: TRBJ1-1; v_call: TRBV10-3; clone_size: -; cdr3_aa: CATSLGYTEAFF
j_call: TRBJ2-7; v_call: TRBV5-4; clone_size: -; cdr3_aa: CASSEGGTISYEQYF
j_call: TRBJ1-2; v_call: TRBV9; clone_size: -; cdr3_aa: CASSVGWGGGYTF
j_call: TRBJ1-3; v_call: TRBV19; clone_size: few; cdr3_aa: CASSIASGNTIYF
j_call: TRBJ1-2; v_call: TRBV2; clone_size: -; cdr3_aa: CASSVLGLVQGYTF
j_call: TRBJ2-7; v_call: TRBV5-1; clone_size: -; cdr3_aa: CASSPGQGSDEQYF
j_call: TRBJ1-2; v_call: TRBV7-8; clone_size: many; cdr3_aa: CASSLPGQGFYGYTF
j_call: TRBJ2-5; v_call: TRBV4-3; clone_size: -; cdr3_aa: CASSQGTGTSGSFEQYF
j_call: TRBJ1-3; v_call: TRBV11-2; clone_size: -; cdr3_aa: CASSPRTGAGSGNTIYF
j_call: TRBJ2-5; v_call: TRBV27; clone_size: -; cdr3_aa: CASSVLAGGRETQYF
j_call: TRBJ2-1; v_call: TRBV29-1; clone_size: -; cdr3_aa: CSVDDYNEQFF
j_call: TRBJ2-5; v_call: TRBV2; clone_size: -; cdr3_aa: CASSEPAAETQYF
j_call: TRBJ1-4; v_call: TRBV19; clone_size: -; cdr3_aa: CASSMRTGGYEKLFF
j_call: TRBJ2-1; v_call: TRBV7-2; clone_size: -; cdr3_aa: CASSLVNEQFF
j_call: TRBJ2-1; v_call: TRBV28; clone_size: -; cdr3_aa: CASSSASGSSYNEQFF
j_call: TRBJ2-1; v_call: TRBV7-6; clone_size: -; cdr3_aa: CASSLKSLAGDNEQFF
j_call: TRBJ2-3; v_call: TRBV11-2; clone_size: -; cdr3_aa: CASSLVVGGVTDTQYF
j_call: TRBJ1-1; v_call: TRBV11-2; clone_size: -; cdr3_aa: CASSLPGRRSTEAFF
j_call: TRBJ2-5; v_call: TRBV7-2; clone_size: -; cdr3_aa: CASSLAPGLAGDVETQYF
j_call: TRBJ2-1; v_call: TRBV7-2; clone_size: few; cdr3_aa: CASSPSWGASGYNEQFF
j_call: TRBJ1-1; v_call: TRBV27; clone_size: -; cdr3_aa: CASGRPSGQGTEAFF
j_call: TRBJ2-3; v_call: TRBV15; clone_size: -; cdr3_aa: CATSRDWNRGSTDTQYF
j_call: TRBJ2-2; v_call: TRBV5-4; clone_size: -; cdr3_aa: CASSSEPGQGTGELFF
j_call: TRBJ1-1; v_call: TRBV7-9; clone_size: -; cdr3_aa: CASSLAPGNTEAFF
j_call: TRBJ2-3; v_call: TRBV28; clone_size: -; cdr3_aa: CASSLTTSASTDTQYF
j_call: TRBJ2-5; v_call: TRBV10-3; clone_size: -; cdr3_aa: CAISPDNQETQYF
j_call: TRBJ1-4; v_call: TRBV5-1; clone_size: -; cdr3_aa: CASSLWAGDEKLFF